This T cell receptor beta chain is from a study of T cells in Graves' hyperthyroidism and ophthalmopathy. General study points: Ophthalmopathy was identified by the model a median 6.5 months ahead of onset.

In germline, CDR1 is SNHLY, CDR2 FYNNEI. This CDR3 region has 14 residues. The germline V and J ends were trimmed by 4 bases and 3 bases, with 13 bases remaining between them. Pregnant or lactating patients were excluded, as were those with uncontrolled infection or other autoimmune disease. Amplification yielded TCR beta CDR3 regions, with RNA transcripts as the source. HTBI primers were the set used in a first-round RT-PCR of the TCR CDR3. MiXCR, applied by TCRdb to the multiplex PCR reads, yields one record per CDR3 protein. This table holds about 350,000 distinct CDR3 sequences, about 20% found once. A word on this clonotype: The antigen is undetermined.

The V gene is TRBV2, the J gene TRBJ2-7, with D perhaps matching TRBD1 (6 bases). The clonotype comes from a young woman with Graves' hyperthyroidism. The sample taken for sequencing was blood. CDR3 in amino acids: CASSGGQPLYEQYF. The CDR3 nucleotides read TGTGCCAGCAGTGGCGGACAGCCGCTCTACGAGCAGTACTTC.